Here is one TCR beta chain with its context. Its antigen remains unidentified. PCR used 60 Vbeta primers and 13 Jbeta primers. The data were produced by immunoSEQ multiplex PCR, yet TCRdb's version contains in-frame clones alone and is incomplete. The sample holds tens of thousands of clones, around 64% seen once. The data were obtained in a study of cytomegalovirus exposure and HLA in healthy donors. General observations from the study: In vitro data verified three CMV-associated chains as specific for CMV antigens. Presence/absence analyses took donor sequencing depth as roughly uniform.

The CDR3 extends over 14 amino acids. The V end lost 6 bases, the J end lost 2 bases, and 11 bases lay between the germline ends. CDR1 is LNHDA and CDR2 is SQIVND in the germline V gene (reference sequence). The clonotype originates from a young man in good health and CMV-seronegative. The chain employs TRBV19 and TRBJ1-3, with a weak D call TRBD1 (5 bases). Sequenced material: PBMCs. The CDR3 sequence is CASSTTATGNTIYF. The CDR3 region has the DNA TGTGCCAGTAGCACGACAGCAACTGGAAACACCATATATTTT.